The present T cell receptor beta chain was sequenced within a study of response to subunit inactivated influenza vaccine. TCRdb used MiXCR to reprocess the RT-PCR reads, holding one entry per CDR3 protein. The sample shows approximately 250,000 distinct CDR3 sequences, less than 15% of them seen only once. Regarding the study as a whole: Only a handful of new T cells, the authors suggested, are recruited with each seasonal influenza vaccination.

Germline V lookup: CDR1 SGHDN, CDR2 FVKESK. Deletions cut 5 bases from V and 1 base from J, with 5 bases between. The CDR3 sequence is 13 residues long. This clonotype was counted a few times. Its target is unknown. This chain joins TRBV14 and TRBJ2-2; D is unresolved. Here the sequenced sample was non-naive T cells sorted from PBMCs, taken 14 to 15 days before vaccination. The source of this sequence is a man in his fifties who received an inactivated influenza vaccine. The CDR3 DNA follows: TGTGCCAGCAGCACACAGAACACCGGGGAGCTGTTTTTT. Protein sequence: CASSTQNTGELFF.